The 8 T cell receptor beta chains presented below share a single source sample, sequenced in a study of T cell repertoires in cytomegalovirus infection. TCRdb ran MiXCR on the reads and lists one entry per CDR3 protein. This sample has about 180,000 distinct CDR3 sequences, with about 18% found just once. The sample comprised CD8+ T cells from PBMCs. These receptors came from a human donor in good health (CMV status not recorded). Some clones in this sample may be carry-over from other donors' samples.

CDR3 nucleotides: TGTGCCAGCAGCTTAGGGAGGGACATCTCTCGCTATGGCTACACCTTC. Residues: CASSLGRDISRYGYTF. The V gene is TRBV7-2, the J gene TRBJ1-2; D might be TRBD1 (6 bases). Germline V gene data show CDR1 as SGHTA and CDR2 as FQGNSA. The V end was cut by 1 base, the J end by 4 bases, with 16 bases between. The CDR3 runs to 16 residues.

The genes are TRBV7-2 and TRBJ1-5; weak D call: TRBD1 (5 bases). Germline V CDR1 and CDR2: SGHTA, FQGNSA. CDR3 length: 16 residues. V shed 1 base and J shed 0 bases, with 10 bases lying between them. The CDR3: CASSLVLTDSNQPQHF. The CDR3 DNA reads TGTGCCAGCAGCTTAGTTTTGACAGATAGCAATCAGCCCCAGCATTTT.

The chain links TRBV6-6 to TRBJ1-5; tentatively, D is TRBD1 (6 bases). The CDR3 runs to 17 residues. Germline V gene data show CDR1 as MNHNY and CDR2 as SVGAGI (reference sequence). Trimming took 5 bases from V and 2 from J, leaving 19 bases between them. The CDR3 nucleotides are TGTGCCAGCAGTCACCCCCGGGGGCCGGGCGGCAATCAGCCCCAGCATTTT. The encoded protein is CASSHPRGPGGNQPQHF.

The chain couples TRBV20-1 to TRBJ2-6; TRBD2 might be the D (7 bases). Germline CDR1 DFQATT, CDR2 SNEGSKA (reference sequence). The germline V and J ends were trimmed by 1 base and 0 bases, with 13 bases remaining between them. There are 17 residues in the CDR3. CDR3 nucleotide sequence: TGCAGTGCTAGAGCCGGGGGGCCGAGCTCTGGGGCCAACGTCCTGACTTTC. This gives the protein CSARAGGPSSGANVLTF.

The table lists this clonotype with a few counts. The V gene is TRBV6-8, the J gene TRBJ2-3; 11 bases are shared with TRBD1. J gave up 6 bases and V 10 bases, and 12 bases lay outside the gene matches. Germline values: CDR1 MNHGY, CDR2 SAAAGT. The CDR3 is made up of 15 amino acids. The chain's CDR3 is CATTSGDRGSDTQYF. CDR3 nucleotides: TGTGCCACAACTTCCGGGGACAGGGGGTCTGATACGCAGTATTTT.

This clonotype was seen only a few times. The CDR3 protein is CASRGKGGYNEQFF. Written as DNA, the CDR3 is TGTGCCAGTAGAGGCAAGGGGGGGTACAATGAGCAGTTCTTC. The chain recombines TRBV19 with TRBJ2-1, with D perhaps TRBD2 (7 bases). The CDR3 has 14 residues. V shed 6 bases and J shed 4 bases, with 13 bases lying between them. Germline-derived CDR1 and CDR2 are LNHDA and SQIVND (reference sequence).

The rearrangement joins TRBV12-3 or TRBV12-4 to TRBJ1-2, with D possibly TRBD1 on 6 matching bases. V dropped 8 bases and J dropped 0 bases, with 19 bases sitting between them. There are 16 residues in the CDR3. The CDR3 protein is CASHSWGGTANYGYTF. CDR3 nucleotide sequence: TGTGCCAGCCACTCCTGGGGGGGCACAGCTAACTATGGCTACACCTTC.

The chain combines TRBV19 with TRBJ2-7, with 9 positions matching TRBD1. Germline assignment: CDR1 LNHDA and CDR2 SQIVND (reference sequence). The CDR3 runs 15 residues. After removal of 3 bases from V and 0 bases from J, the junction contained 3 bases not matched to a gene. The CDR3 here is CASSIGTGTSYEQYF. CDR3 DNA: TGTGCCAGTAGTATTGGGACAGGGACCTCCTACGAGCAGTACTTC.